The 20 T cell receptor beta chains listed next were all sequenced from one sample in a study of regulatory T cells in long-lasting Graves disease. The TCR beta library used iRepertoire HTBI primers with Arm-PCR amplification of CDR3. One entry per CDR3 protein, called by TCRdb with MiXCR from the multiplex PCR reads. The data show around 250,000 distinct CDR3 sequences, 18% seen once. Stated time point: newly diagnosed GD, antithyroid drugs for less than 3 months. Extracted RNA from PBMCs served as the source of the TCR library. This same sample was also part of a study on T cells in Graves' hyperthyroidism and ophthalmopathy.

The sample in question was peripheral blood mononuclear cells (PBMCs), obtained at new diagnosis, from a patient treated with antithyroid drugs. The receptors derive from a woman in her 30s with Graves disease.

The sample holds many counts of this clonotype. The chain joins TRBV20-1 to TRBJ1-5; possibly TRBD1 for D (5 bases). Germline V lookup: CDR1 DFQATT, CDR2 SNEGSKA (reference sequence). The V and J ends lost 5 bases and 5 bases respectively, with 10 bases between them. The CDR3 has 12 residues. The CDR3 loop is CSASLRDQPQHF. The CDR3 region has the DNA TGCAGTGCTTCTCTCAGGGATCAGCCCCAGCATTTT.

This clonotype was recorded at least ten times. The chain uses TRBV7-9 and TRBJ2-7; D may be TRBD2 (5 bases). Trimming removed 5 bases from V and 7 bases from J, with 12 bases in between. This CDR3 contains 12 residues. Germline V lookup: CDR1 SEHNR, CDR2 FQNEAQ (reference sequence). The CDR3 is CASSPGLGEQYF. DNA of the CDR3: TGTGCCAGCAGCCCCGGACTGGGAGAGCAGTACTTC.

Regarding this clonotype: This may be a read error: a much more frequent sequence differs by one nucleotide. The V gene is TRBV7-9, the J gene TRBJ2-2; D possibly uses TRBD1 or TRBD2 (5 bases each). The CDR3 length is 12 residues. Per germline, CDR1 SEHNR and CDR2 FQNEAQ (reference sequence). The CDR3 DNA is TGTGCCAGCACCTGGGGCACCGGGGAGCTGGTTTTT. It is translated as CASTWGTGELVF.

Comment on this clonotype: This may come from a read error, since a much larger clone is one base off. V and J are TRBV7-2 and TRBJ1-2; possible D gene TRBD1, 5 bases. Per germline, CDR1 SGHTA and CDR2 FQGNSA. V was clipped by 5 bases and J by 5 bases, with 15 bases between them. The CDR3 is made up of 14 amino acids. CDR3 bases: TGTGCCAGCAGCAGGGGCCGACAGACTTATGGCTACACCTTC. This codes for CASSRGRQTYGYTF.

Points on this clonotype: A much larger clone sits a single nucleotide away, making a read error possible. V is TRBV2 and J is TRBJ2-2, with D possibly being TRBD1 or TRBD2 (6 bases each). This CDR3 has 14 residues. Germline-derived CDR1 and CDR2 are SNHLY and FYNNEI. The CDR3: CASRDSANTGGLFF. CDR3 bases: TGTGCCAGCAGGGACAGCGCGAACACCGGGGGGCTGTTTTTT.

V is TRBV25-1 and J is TRBJ2-3; 7 bases match TRBD2. This CDR3 is built from 15 residues. Germline values: CDR1 MGHDK, CDR2 SYGVNS. After removal of 8 bases from V and 2 bases from J, the junction contained 10 bases not matched to a gene. CDR3 nucleotides: TGTGCCAGCGGCGAAACGGGGGGTTCCACAGATACGCAGTATTTT. Its protein is CASGETGGSTDTQYF.

This clonotype showed up many times. This rearrangement joins TRBV20-1 to TRBJ2-7; D unclear. The CDR3 is 14 amino acids. Germline assignment: CDR1 DFQATT and CDR2 SNEGSKA (reference sequence). Trimming took off 0 bases at V and 1 base at J, with 10 bases between the two ends. Here the CDR3 reads CSARDRVRSYEQYF. CDR3 in DNA: TGCAGTGCTAGAGATCGAGTCAGATCCTACGAGCAGTACTTC.

The J gene is TRBJ2-1, the V gene TRBV6-2 or TRBV6-3; D possibly corresponds to TRBD2 (6 bases). This CDR3 is 16 amino acids long. V lost 2 bases to trimming and J lost 1 base, with 12 bases between them. CDR1 and CDR2 (germline): MNHEY, SVGEGT. CDR3 in amino acids: CASSYGVGGSYNEQFF. The CDR3 DNA is TGTGCCAGCAGTTACGGAGTCGGGGGTTCCTACAATGAGCAGTTCTTC.

The chain employs TRBV15 and TRBJ1-2; unclear D gene. CDR1 and CDR2 from the germline V gene are LNHNV and YYDKDF (reference sequence). The CDR3 is 14 residues long. Trimming pared 0 bases from V and 4 bases from J, leaving 9 bases between. CDR3 sequence (DNA): TGTGCCACCAGCAGAGATTTGGCAGGCTATGGCTACACCTTC. This translates into CATSRDLAGYGYTF.

In its sample, this clonotype was seen many times. The chain links TRBV27 to TRBJ1-3, with TRBD1 matching 10 bases. The CDR3 extends over 14 amino acids. The V segment lost 5 bases and the J segment 5 bases; nucleotides outside the gene matches: 3. The germline CDR1 and CDR2 sequences are MNHEY and SMNVEV (reference sequence). The DNA of the CDR3 is TGTGCCAGCAGTCGGGACAGGGGCCGAAACACCATATATTTT. This codes for CASSRDRGRNTIYF.

The chain couples TRBV18 to TRBJ1-6; TRBD1 aligns across 9 bases. The CDR3 runs 16 residues. Germline values: CDR1 KGHSH, CDR2 LQKENI. J was trimmed by 8 bases and V by 4 bases; bases with no gene match: 9. The CDR3 DNA reads as TGTGCCAGCTCACAAACCGGGACAGGGAGGGATTCACCCCTCCACTTT. Protein sequence: CASSQTGTGRDSPLHF.

This clonotype was counted only a few times. The J gene is TRBJ1-2, the V gene TRBV20-1; no firm D call. Germline V lookup: CDR1 DFQATT, CDR2 SNEGSKA (reference sequence). Trimming cost V 7 bases and J 7 bases, with 10 bases left between them. The CDR3 is 10 residues long. This CDR3 is CSESLGGYTF. The CDR3 DNA is TGCAGTGAGTCGTTAGGTGGCTACACCTTC.

In this sample, this clonotype turned up many times. The rearrangement joins TRBV7-2 to TRBJ2-3; D is perhaps TRBD1 (6 bases). Trimming took 8 bases from V and 4 from J, leaving 13 bases between them. Germline CDR1 and CDR2: SGHTA and FQGNSA. The length of the CDR3 is 13 residues. The CDR3 loop is CASGGVESDTQYF. CDR3 DNA: TGTGCCAGCGGGGGCGTAGAATCAGATACGCAGTATTTT.

V is TRBV10-3 and J is TRBJ2-2; 8 bases are a match to TRBD1. Trimming took 4 bases from V and 1 from J; bases not matched to a gene: 2. Germline-derived CDR1 and CDR2 are ENHRY and SYGVKD. This CDR3 contains 15 residues. DNA for the CDR3: TGTGCCATCAGTGCCGGGACAGGGAACACCGGGGAGCTGTTTTTT. As protein: CAISAGTGNTGELFF.

Comment on this clonotype: Only one base separates this from a far larger clonotype, so it likely reflects a read error. The chain has TRBV11-1 and TRBJ1-2; TRBD1 aligns across 9 bases. Germline CDR1 SGHAT, CDR2 FQDESV (reference sequence). This CDR3 comprises 12 residues. J lost 10 bases, V lost 4 bases, and 4 bases had no gene match. In nucleotides, the CDR3 is TGTGCCAGCAGCTCAAGGACAGGGGACTACACCTTC. Translation gives CASSSRTGDYTF.

This chain connects TRBV6-1 to TRBJ2-2, with D perhaps being TRBD1 or TRBD2 (5 bases each). This CDR3 is 17 amino acids long. Germline-derived CDR1 and CDR2 are MNHNS and SASEGT. V was cut by 6 bases and J by 5 bases, with 22 bases left in between. DNA for the CDR3: TGTGCCAGCAGCTCCTATCCCGCCTATGGGGGTACCGGGGAGCTGTTTTTT. It codes for CASSSYPAYGGTGELFF.

A note on this clonotype: Possible read error: a much larger clone is one base away. In nucleotides, the CDR3 is TGTGCCAGCAGGTCTAGCGGGGGCTCCTACAATGAGCAGTTCTTC. It encodes CASRSSGGSYNEQFF. The chain is built from TRBV6-1 and TRBJ2-1, with 10 positions matching TRBD2. V gave up 6 bases and J gave up 0 bases; unmatched junction bases: 2. Germline lookup yields CDR1 MNHNS and CDR2 SASEGT. CDR3 size: 15 residues.

The chain is built from TRBV7-9 and TRBJ2-3, with 7 bases that match TRBD2. From germline, CDR1 is SEHNR and CDR2 FQNEAQ (reference sequence). After removal of 2 bases from V and 4 bases from J, the junction contained 21 bases not matched to a gene. The CDR3 has 20 amino acids. The CDR3 sequence: CASSLNSPASGISRPDTQYF. The CDR3 DNA reads as TGTGCCAGCAGCTTAAACAGCCCGGCTAGCGGTATTTCCCGCCCAGATACGCAGTATTTT.

The chain is built from TRBV7-9 and TRBJ2-2; D is unclear. The V gene's germline CDR1 is SEHNR and CDR2 FQNEAQ (reference sequence). V lost 5 bases and J lost 6, with 7 bases in between. This CDR3 is 12 amino acids long. Here the CDR3 reads CASSRQAGELFF. DNA of the CDR3: TGTGCCAGCAGCCGACAAGCCGGGGAGCTGTTTTTT. The whole variable domain, filled in from reference TRBV7-9 and TRBJ2-2, reads DTGVSQNPRHKITKRGQNVTFRCDPISEHNRLYWYRQTLGQGPEFLTYFQNEAQLEKSRLLSDRFSAERPKGSFSTLEIQRTEQGDSAMYLCASSRQAGELFFGEGSRLTVL.

V is TRBV6-9 and J is TRBJ1-3; D perhaps matches TRBD1 (6 bases). Germline CDR1 and CDR2: MNHGY and SVAAGI. Trimming removed 3 bases at V and 5 bases at J, with 20 bases between. The CDR3 contains 17 residues. CDR3 protein: CASSYSPGDGRRNTIYF. The CDR3 coding sequence is TGTGCCAGCAGTTACTCACCAGGGGACGGCCGACGAAACACCATATATTTT.